This T cell receptor beta chain emerged from a study of T-cell memory formation after mild COVID-19. This clonotype was recorded a few times. One entry per CDR3 protein results from TCRdb running MiXCR on the 5' RACE reads. The repertoire holds around 410,000 distinct CDR3 sequences, with about 22% as singletons. CDR3 length equals 14 residues. With 2 bases removed from V and 2 bases from J, the gap between germline ends came to 9 bases. The germline gives CDR1 SGHRS, CDR2 YFSETQ. This TCR derives from an adult woman who had mild COVID-19 (a few samples of this study predate the infection). Cell type and time point are not known. The chain uses TRBV5-1 and TRBJ2-3, with D hard to call. Sequencing input: PBMCs or a T cell subset sorted from them (not recorded which). CDR3 nucleotide sequence: TGCGCCAGCAGCTTAACCCCTTACACAGATACGCAGTATTTT. Translation: CASSLTPYTDTQYF.